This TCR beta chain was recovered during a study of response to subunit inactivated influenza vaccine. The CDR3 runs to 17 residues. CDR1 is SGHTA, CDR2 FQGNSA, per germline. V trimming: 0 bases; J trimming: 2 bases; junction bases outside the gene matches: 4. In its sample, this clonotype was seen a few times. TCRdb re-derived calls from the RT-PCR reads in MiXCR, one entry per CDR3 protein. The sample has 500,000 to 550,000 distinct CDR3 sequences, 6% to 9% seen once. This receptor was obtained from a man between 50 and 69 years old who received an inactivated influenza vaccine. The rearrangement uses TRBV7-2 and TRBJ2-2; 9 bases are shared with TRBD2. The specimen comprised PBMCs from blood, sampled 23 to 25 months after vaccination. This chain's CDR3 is CASSLAGTSRNTGELFF. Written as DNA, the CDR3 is TGTGCCAGCAGCTTAGCGGGGACTAGCAGAAACACCGGGGAGCTGTTTTTT.